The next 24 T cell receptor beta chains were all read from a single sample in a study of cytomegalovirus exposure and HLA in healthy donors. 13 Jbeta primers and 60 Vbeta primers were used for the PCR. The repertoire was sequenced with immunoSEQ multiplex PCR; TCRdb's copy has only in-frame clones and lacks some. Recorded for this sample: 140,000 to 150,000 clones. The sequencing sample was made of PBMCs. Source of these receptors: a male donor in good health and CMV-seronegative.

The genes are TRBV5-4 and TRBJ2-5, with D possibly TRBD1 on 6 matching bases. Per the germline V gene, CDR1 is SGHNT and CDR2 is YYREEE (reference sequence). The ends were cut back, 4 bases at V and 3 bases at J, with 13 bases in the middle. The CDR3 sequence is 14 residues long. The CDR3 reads CASSPRTEKETQYF. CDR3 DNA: TGTGCCAGCAGCCCCAGGACAGAAAAAGAGACCCAGTACTTC.

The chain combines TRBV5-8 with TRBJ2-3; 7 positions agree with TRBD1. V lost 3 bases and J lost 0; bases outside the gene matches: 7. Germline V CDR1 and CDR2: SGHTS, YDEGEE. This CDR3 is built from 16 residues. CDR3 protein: CASSSSDRTSTDTQYF. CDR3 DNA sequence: TGTGCCAGCAGCTCCTCGGACAGGACTAGCACAGATACGCAGTATTTT. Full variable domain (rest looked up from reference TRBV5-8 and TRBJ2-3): EAGVTQSPTHLIKTRGQQATLRCSPISGHTSVYWYQQALGLGLQFLLWYDEGEERNRGNFPPRFSGRQFPNYSSELNVNALELEDSALYLCASSSSDRTSTDTQYFGPGTRLTVL.

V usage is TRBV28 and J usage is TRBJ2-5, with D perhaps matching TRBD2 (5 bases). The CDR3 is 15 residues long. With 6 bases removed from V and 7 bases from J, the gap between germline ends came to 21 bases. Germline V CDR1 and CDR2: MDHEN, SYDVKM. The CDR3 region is CASRIDSRGFGTQYF. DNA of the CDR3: TGTGCCAGCAGAATCGACTCCCGAGGGTTCGGGACCCAGTACTTC.

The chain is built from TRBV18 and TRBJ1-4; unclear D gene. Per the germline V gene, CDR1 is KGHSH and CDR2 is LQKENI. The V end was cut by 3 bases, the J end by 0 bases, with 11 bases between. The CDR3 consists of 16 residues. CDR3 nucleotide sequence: TGTGCCAGCTCACCTCAGACACCGTCAACTAATGAAAAACTGTTTTTT. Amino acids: CASSPQTPSTNEKLFF.

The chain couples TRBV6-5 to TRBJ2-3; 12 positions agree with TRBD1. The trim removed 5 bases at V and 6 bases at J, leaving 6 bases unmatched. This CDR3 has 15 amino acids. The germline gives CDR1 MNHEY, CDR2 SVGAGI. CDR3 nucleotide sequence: TGTGCCAGCAGTGGATCCGGGACAGGGGGCGATACGCAGTATTTT. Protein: CASSGSGTGGDTQYF.

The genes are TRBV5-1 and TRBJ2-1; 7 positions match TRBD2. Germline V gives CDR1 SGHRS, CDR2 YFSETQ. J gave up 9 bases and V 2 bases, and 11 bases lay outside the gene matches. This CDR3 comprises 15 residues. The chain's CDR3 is CASSFEGGPGGEQFF. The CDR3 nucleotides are TGCGCCAGCAGCTTCGAGGGAGGGCCCGGGGGTGAGCAGTTCTTC.

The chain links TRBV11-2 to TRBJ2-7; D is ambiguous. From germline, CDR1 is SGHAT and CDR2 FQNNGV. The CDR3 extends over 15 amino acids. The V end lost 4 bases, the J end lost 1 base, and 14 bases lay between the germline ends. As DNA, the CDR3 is TGTGCCAGCAGCTCAATGGTCTCCAGGTCCTACGAGCAGTACTTC. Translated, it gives CASSSMVSRSYEQYF.

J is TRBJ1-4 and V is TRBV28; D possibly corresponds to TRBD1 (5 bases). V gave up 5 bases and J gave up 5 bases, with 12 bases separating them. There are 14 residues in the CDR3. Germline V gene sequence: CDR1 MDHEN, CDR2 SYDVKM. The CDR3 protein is CASSPDRRNEKLFF. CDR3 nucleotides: TGTGCCAGCAGTCCTGACAGAAGAAATGAAAAACTGTTTTTT.

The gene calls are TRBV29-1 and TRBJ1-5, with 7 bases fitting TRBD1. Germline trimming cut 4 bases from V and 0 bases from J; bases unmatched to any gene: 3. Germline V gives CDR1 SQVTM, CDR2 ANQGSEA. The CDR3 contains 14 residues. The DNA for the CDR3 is TGCAGCGTTGGGGACAGTTATAGCAATCAGCCCCAGCATTTT. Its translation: CSVGDSYSNQPQHF.

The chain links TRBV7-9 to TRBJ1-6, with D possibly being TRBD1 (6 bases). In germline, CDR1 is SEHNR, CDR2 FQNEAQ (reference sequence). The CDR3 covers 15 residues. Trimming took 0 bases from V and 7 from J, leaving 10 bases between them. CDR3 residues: CASSLAGARNSPLHF. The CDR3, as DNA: TGTGCCAGCAGCTTAGCGGGGGCCAGAAATTCACCCCTCCACTTT.

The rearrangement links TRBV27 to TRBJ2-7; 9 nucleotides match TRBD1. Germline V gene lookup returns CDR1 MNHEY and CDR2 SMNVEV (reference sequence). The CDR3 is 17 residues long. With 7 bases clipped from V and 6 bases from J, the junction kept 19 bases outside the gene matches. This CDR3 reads CASNFITGTGLGGEQYF. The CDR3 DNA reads TGTGCCAGCAATTTCATCACCGGGACAGGGTTAGGGGGCGAGCAGTACTTC.

Written as DNA, the CDR3 is TGTGCTAGTGGCCCCGACAGGGGAAGAGGAAACACTGAAGCTTTCTTT. Translation: CASGPDRGRGNTEAFF. V and J are TRBV12-5 and TRBJ1-1; 8 nucleotides align to TRBD1. Germline CDR1 reads LGHNT; CDR2 reads FRNRAP. V was pared by 6 bases and J by 2 bases, with 11 bases of the junction left unmatched. The CDR3 length is 16 residues.

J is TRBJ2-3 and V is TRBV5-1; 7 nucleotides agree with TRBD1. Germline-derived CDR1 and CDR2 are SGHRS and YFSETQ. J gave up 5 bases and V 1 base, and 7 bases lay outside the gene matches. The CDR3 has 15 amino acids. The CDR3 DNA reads TGCGCCAGCAGCTTGCAGGGGGAAGTGGGAGATACGCAGTATTTT. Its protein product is CASSLQGEVGDTQYF.

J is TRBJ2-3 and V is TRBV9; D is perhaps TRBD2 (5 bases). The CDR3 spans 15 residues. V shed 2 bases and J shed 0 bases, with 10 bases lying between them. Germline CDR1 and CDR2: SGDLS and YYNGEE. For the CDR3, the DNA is TGTGCCAGCAGCGTCACGGGATCTAGCACAGATACGCAGTATTTT. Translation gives CASSVTGSSTDTQYF.

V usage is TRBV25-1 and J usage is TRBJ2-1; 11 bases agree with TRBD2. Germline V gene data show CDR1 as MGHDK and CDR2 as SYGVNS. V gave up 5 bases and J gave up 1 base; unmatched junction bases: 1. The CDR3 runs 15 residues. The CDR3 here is CASSTSGGSYNEQFF. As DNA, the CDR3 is TGTGCCAGCAGTACTAGCGGGGGATCCTACAATGAGCAGTTCTTC.

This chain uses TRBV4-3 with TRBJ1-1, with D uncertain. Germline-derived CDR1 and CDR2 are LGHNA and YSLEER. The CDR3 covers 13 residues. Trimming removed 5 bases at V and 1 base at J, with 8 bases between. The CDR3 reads CASSVQSNTEAFF. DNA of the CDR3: TGCGCCAGCAGCGTACAGTCGAACACTGAAGCTTTCTTT.

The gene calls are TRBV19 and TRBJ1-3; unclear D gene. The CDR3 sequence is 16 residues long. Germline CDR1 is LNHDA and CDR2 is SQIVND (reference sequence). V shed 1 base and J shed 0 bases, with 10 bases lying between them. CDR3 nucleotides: TGTGCCAGTAGTATAGGCGGCAGCACCTCTGGAAACACCATATATTTT. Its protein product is CASSIGGSTSGNTIYF.

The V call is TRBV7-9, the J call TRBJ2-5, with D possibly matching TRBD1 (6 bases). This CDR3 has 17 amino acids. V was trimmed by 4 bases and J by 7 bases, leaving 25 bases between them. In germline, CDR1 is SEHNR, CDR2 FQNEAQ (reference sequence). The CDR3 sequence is CASSSPADSGFGRTQYF. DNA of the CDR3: TGTGCCAGCAGCTCTCCGGCGGACAGTGGGTTTGGTCGGACCCAGTACTTC. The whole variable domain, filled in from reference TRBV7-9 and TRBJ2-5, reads DTGVSQNPRHKITKRGQNVTFRCDPISEHNRLYWYRQTLGQGPEFLTYFQNEAQLEKSRLLSDRFSAERPKGSFSTLEIQRTEQGDSAMYLCASSSPADSGFGRTQYFGPGTRLLVL.

The CDR3 DNA is TGCGCCAGCAGCACCGGGACAGGGGCCCACGAGCAGTACTTC. The encoded protein is CASSTGTGAHEQYF. The chain links TRBV5-1 to TRBJ2-7; TRBD1 agrees at 10 bases. This CDR3 has 14 residues. The ends lost 4 bases at V and 5 bases at J; junction bases unmatched: 6. Germline CDR1 reads SGHRS; CDR2 reads YFSETQ.

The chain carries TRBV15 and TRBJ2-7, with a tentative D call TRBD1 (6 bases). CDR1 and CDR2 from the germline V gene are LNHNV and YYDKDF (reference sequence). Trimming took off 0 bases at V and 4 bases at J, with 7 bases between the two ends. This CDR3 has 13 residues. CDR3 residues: CATSREGAYEQYF. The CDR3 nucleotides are TGTGCCACCAGCAGAGAGGGGGCATACGAGCAGTACTTC.

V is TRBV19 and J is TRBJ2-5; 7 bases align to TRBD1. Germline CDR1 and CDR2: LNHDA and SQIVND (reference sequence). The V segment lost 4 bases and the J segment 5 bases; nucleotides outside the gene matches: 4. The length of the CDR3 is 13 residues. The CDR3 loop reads CASSKQGTETQYF. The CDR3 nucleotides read TGTGCCAGTAGTAAACAGGGGACCGAGACCCAGTACTTC.

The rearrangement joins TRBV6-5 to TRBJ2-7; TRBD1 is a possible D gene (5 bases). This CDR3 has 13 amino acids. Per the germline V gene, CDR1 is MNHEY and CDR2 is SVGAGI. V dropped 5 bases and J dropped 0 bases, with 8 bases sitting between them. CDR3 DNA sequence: TGTGCCAGCAGTGGGGCGGTCTCCTACGAGCAGTACTTC. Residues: CASSGAVSYEQYF.

The CDR3 is CAINQGLEDEAFF. CDR3 in DNA: TGTGCCATCAATCAGGGTTTAGAGGATGAAGCTTTCTTT. This chain connects TRBV10-3 to TRBJ1-1; tentatively, D is TRBD1 (5 bases). CDR3 length: 13 amino acids. CDR1 is ENHRY, CDR2 SYGVKD, per germline. V gave up 7 bases and J gave up 7 bases, with 16 bases separating them.

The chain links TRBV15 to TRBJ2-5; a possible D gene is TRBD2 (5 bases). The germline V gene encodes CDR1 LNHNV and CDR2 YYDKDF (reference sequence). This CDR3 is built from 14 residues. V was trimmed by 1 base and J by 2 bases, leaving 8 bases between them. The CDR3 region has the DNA TGTGCCACCAGCAGAGTTCGCGGGCAAGAGACCCAGTACTTC. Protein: CATSRVRGQETQYF.